Below are 17 T cell receptor beta chains sequenced from a single sample in a study of neurological immune-mediated disorders. TCRdb reanalysed the 5' RACE reads using MiXCR and keeps one entry per CDR3 protein. The profile shows 55,000 to 75,000 distinct CDR3 sequences, roughly 5% of them singletons. Sequenced sample: PBMCs. These receptors were collected from a human donor with multiple sclerosis. The donor label of this sample is uncertain.

This clonotype was detected ten times or more. The rearrangement joins TRBV3-1 to TRBJ1-3; D gene ambiguous. CDR1 is LGHDT and CDR2 is YNNKEL in the germline V gene (reference sequence). This CDR3 comprises 12 residues. The V end lost 3 bases, the J end lost 1 base, and 1 base lay between the germline ends. DNA of the CDR3: TGTGCCAGCAGCCAGTCTGGAAACACCATATATTTT. Translating gives CASSQSGNTIYF. The whole variable domain, filled in from reference TRBV3-1 and TRBJ1-3, reads DTAVSQTPKYLVTQMGNDKSIKCEQNLGHDTMYWYKQDSKKFLKIMFSYNNKELIINETVPNRFSPKSPDKAHLNLHINSLELGDSAVYFCASSQSGNTIYFGEGSWLTVV.

V usage is TRBV24-1 and J usage is TRBJ1-2, with TRBD1 as a possible D gene (5 bases). This CDR3 is built from 12 residues. Per germline, CDR1 KGHDR and CDR2 SFDVKD. The V and J ends lost 4 bases and 14 bases respectively, with 16 bases between them. The CDR3 sequence: CATSEMETALTF. In nucleotides, the CDR3 is TGTGCCACCAGTGAGATGGAGACAGCGCTAACCTTC.

This clonotype has ten or more counts. This rearrangement joins TRBV7-8 to TRBJ1-2; D remains unclear. V gave up 3 bases and J gave up 8 bases, with 13 bases separating them. The CDR3 extends over 13 amino acids. Germline loops: CDR1 SGHVS, CDR2 FQNEAQ. The CDR3 nucleotides read TGTGCCAGCAGCTTTTGGGAAAGCGGGGGCTACACCTTC. Its protein product is CASSFWESGGYTF.

There are many counts of this clonotype. The chain couples TRBV5-1 to TRBJ2-1; unclear D gene. The V and J ends lost 3 bases and 12 bases respectively, with 16 bases between them. From germline, CDR1 is SGHRS and CDR2 YFSETQ. CDR3 length equals 13 residues. The CDR3 nucleotides are TGCGCCAGCAGCTCGGGCCCCCCGTGGGGGCAGTTCTTC. The encoded protein is CASSSGPPWGQFF.

This clonotype was detected ten times or more. The CDR3, as DNA: TGTGCCAGCGAGTACAGCCCCGCGCAAGATACGCAGTATTTT. Encoded protein: CASEYSPAQDTQYF. The chain recombines TRBV5-5 with TRBJ2-3; D is uncertain. CDR3 size: 14 residues. Trimming cost V 7 bases and J 5 bases, with 17 bases left between them. The germline CDR1 and CDR2 sequences are SGHKS and YYEKEE (reference sequence).

This clonotype was recorded a few times. The J gene is TRBJ2-1, the V gene TRBV5-1, with 8 nucleotides matching TRBD1. Germline V gene data show CDR1 as SGHRS and CDR2 as YFSETQ. With 5 bases clipped from V and 7 bases from J, the junction kept 11 bases outside the gene matches. This CDR3 spans 15 amino acids. The CDR3 bases are TGCGCCAGCAGAGCCTCCGGGACAGGTTTAAATGAGCAGTTCTTC. Translated, it gives CASRASGTGLNEQFF.

This clonotype turned up a few times. The chain links TRBV9 to TRBJ1-3, with 7 bases lining up with TRBD1. Germline trimming cut 2 bases from V and 3 bases from J; bases unmatched to any gene: 2. Germline CDR1 is SGDLS and CDR2 is YYNGEE. There are 14 residues in the CDR3. The CDR3 spells CASSVGTDGNTIYF. The CDR3 bases are TGTGCCAGCAGCGTGGGGACAGATGGAAACACCATATATTTT.

This clonotype came up many times. The CDR3 bases are TGCAGTGCTAGAGATCTCGTCAGGGGAGCAGATACGCAGTATTTT. Translation gives CSARDLVRGADTQYF. The J gene is TRBJ2-3, the V gene TRBV20-1; possibly TRBD1 for D (6 bases). This CDR3 comprises 15 residues. CDR1 is DFQATT, CDR2 SNEGSKA, per germline (reference sequence). V was pared by 0 bases and J by 4 bases, with 14 bases between.

This clonotype has ten or more counts. The genes are TRBV20-1 and TRBJ1-5; TRBD1 aligns across 10 bases. J lost 5 bases, V lost 8 bases, and 9 bases had no gene match. Per the germline V gene, CDR1 is DFQATT and CDR2 is SNEGSKA (reference sequence). The CDR3 spans 14 residues. The CDR3 DNA follows: TGCAGTCCCAAGTCCGGGACAGGGGATCAGCCCCAGCATTTT. Protein product: CSPKSGTGDQPQHF.

This clonotype was counted many times. Here the CDR3 DNA reads TGTGCCAGCAGTTCCATGAACACTGAAGCTTTCTTT. Translation: CASSSMNTEAFF. This rearrangement joins TRBV28 to TRBJ1-1; D is unclear. Trimming cost V 4 bases and J 0 bases, with 3 bases left between them. Germline V gives CDR1 MDHEN, CDR2 SYDVKM. The CDR3 is 12 amino acids.

In this sample, this clonotype turned up a few times. The rearrangement links TRBV20-1 to TRBJ1-2; D is undetermined. The CDR3 loop spans 13 amino acids. The V end was cut by 6 bases, the J end by 3 bases, with 14 bases between. The V gene's germline CDR1 is DFQATT and CDR2 SNEGSKA (reference sequence). CDR3 nucleotide sequence: TGCAGTGCCACGCCCCAGGACTACTATGGCTACACCTTC. As protein: CSATPQDYYGYTF.

This clonotype was picked up many times. The rearrangement joins TRBV12-3 or TRBV12-4 to TRBJ2-4; D not resolved. The CDR3 is 14 residues long. The V and J ends lost 8 bases and 4 bases respectively, with 15 bases between them. CDR3 nucleotide sequence: TGTGCCAGCGGGGTGGGTGGGTCGAAAAACATTCAGTACTTC. It encodes CASGVGGSKNIQYF.

This clonotype was recorded at least ten times. This rearrangement joins TRBV5-1 to TRBJ2-3; 14 bases map to TRBD2. Germline V CDR1 and CDR2: SGHRS, YFSETQ. This CDR3 has 19 amino acids. V dropped 7 bases and J dropped 4; count of bases not matched to a gene: 17. Here the CDR3 DNA reads TGCGCCAGCTCTCCGGGACTAGCGGGGGACTACGGCTTACCAGATACGCAGTATTTT. Its translation: CASSPGLAGDYGLPDTQYF.

This clonotype was detected many times. V is TRBV9 and J is TRBJ1-3; D remains unclear. Germline V gene lookup returns CDR1 SGDLS and CDR2 YYNGEE. V was trimmed by 3 bases and J by 0 bases, leaving 7 bases between them. The CDR3 contains 14 residues. The CDR3 here is CASSAEFSGNTIYF. The CDR3 nucleotides are TGTGCCAGCAGCGCCGAATTCTCTGGAAACACCATATATTTT.

This clonotype occurred many times. The chain joins TRBV29-1 to TRBJ2-7; 7 bases are a match to TRBD2. The CDR3 has 11 amino acids. Unmatched junction bases numbered 6, after V lost 6 bases and J lost 7 bases. The germline V gene has CDR1 SQVTM and CDR2 ANQGSEA. CDR3 in DNA: TGCAGCGTCTCGACAGCGGGGGAGCAGTACTTC. Residues: CSVSTAGEQYF.

In its sample, this clonotype was seen many times. The CDR3 region has the DNA TGCGCCAGCAGGCCTTCACCCTCGAGCGGGAACTACGAGCAGTACTTC. This translates into CASRPSPSSGNYEQYF. The chain joins TRBV5-1 to TRBJ2-7; 7 nucleotides align to TRBD2. Losses at the gene ends were 5 bases for V and 3 bases for J; bases not matched to a gene: 14. Per germline, CDR1 SGHRS and CDR2 YFSETQ. This CDR3 contains 16 residues.

This clonotype was recorded at least ten times. The chain couples TRBV20-1 to TRBJ2-2; the D gene is possibly TRBD1 (6 bases). This CDR3 is built from 15 residues. The V end lost 1 base, the J end lost 1 base, and 10 bases lay between the germline ends. Germline V CDR1 and CDR2: DFQATT, SNEGSKA (reference sequence). CDR3 DNA sequence: TGCAGTGCTAGAGGGATCAGGGGGAACACCGGGGAGCTGTTTTTT. Its protein is CSARGIRGNTGELFF.